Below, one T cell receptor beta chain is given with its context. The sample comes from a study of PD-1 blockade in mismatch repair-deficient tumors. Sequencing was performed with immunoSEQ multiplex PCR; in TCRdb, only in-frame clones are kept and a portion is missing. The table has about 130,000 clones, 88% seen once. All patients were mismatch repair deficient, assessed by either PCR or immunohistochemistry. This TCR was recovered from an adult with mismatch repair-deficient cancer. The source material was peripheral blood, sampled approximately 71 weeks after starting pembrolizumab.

CDR3 nucleotides: TGTGCCAGCAGTTTGGGGGACAGGGGCTACGAGCAGTACTTC. Its translation: CASSLGDRGYEQYF. The J gene is TRBJ2-7, the V gene TRBV28, with 10 bases identical to TRBD1. The CDR3 has 14 amino acids. J was trimmed by 3 bases and V by 3 bases; bases with no gene match: 2. Germline-derived CDR1 and CDR2 are MDHEN and SYDVKM.